This T cell receptor beta chain was retrieved from a study of CD8 T cells in Susac syndrome. CD8+ and CD4+ blood T cells underwent TCR beta sequencing. Negative isolation was applied to CD8+ and CD4+ T cells, and FACS enrichment was applied to TEMRA cells. The CDR3 has 11 residues. Deletions cut 4 bases from V and 5 bases from J, with 6 bases between. Germline assignment: CDR1 SGHTA and CDR2 FQGNSA. The RNA, about 0.5 to 1 ug, was put through reverse transcription using random hexamers. Amplification of TCR beta CDR3 across 54 Vbeta and 13 Jbeta was performed with immunoSEQ multiplex PCR. TCRdb fed the immunoSEQ multiplex PCR reads into MiXCR, producing one record per CDR3 protein. The sample lists roughly 190,000 distinct CDR3 sequences; approximately 93% were seen once.

The sequencing input was CD4+ T cells from PBMCs. The TCR sequence derives from a human donor in good health. The chain has TRBV7-2 and TRBJ2-7; D is undetermined. CDR3 nucleotide sequence: TGTGCCAGCAGCTCACGAGACGAGCAGTACTTC. This encodes CASSSRDEQYF.